This T cell receptor (beta chain) is drawn from a study of CD8+CD57+ T cells in acquired aplastic anemia. This clonotype was seen repeatedly, ten times or more. The germline CDR1 and CDR2 sequences are SNHLY and FYNNEI. The CDR3 loop spans 12 amino acids. The ends were cut back, 5 bases at V and 6 bases at J, with 8 bases in the middle. Patients selected for sequencing had displayed CD8+CD57+ cell expansion by flow cytometry. Genomic DNA acted as the template from which TCR beta VDJ combination and CDR3 sequence profiling were carried out. MiXCR, run by TCRdb on the reads, gives a single entry per CDR3 protein. The sample records some 200,000 distinct CDR3 sequences, under 55% being singletons.

The V and J genes are TRBV2 and TRBJ2-1; D is unclear. The origin of this receptor is a human donor with aplastic anemia. The sample consisted of sorted CD4+, CD8+, or CD8+CD57+ T cells (not recorded which) from PBMCs. CDR3 in amino acids: CASSLVVNEQFF. The CDR3 DNA sequence: TGTGCCAGCAGTTTAGTCGTCAATGAGCAGTTCTTC.